The 20 T cell receptor beta chains in this list originate from one sample, sequenced in a study of T cells in Graves' hyperthyroidism and ophthalmopathy. TCR beta CDR3 region amplification was performed from RNA transcripts. First-round RT-PCR with HTBI primers amplified the TCR CDR3 region. TCRdb ran MiXCR on the multiplex PCR reads and lists one entry per CDR3 protein. The top ten clones hold about 7% of a sample with some 560,000 distinct CDR3 sequences, about a sixth of them seen once. The specimen sequenced was blood. These receptors were collected from a woman aged 25-40 years with Graves' hyperthyroidism.

In this sample, this clonotype turned up many times. V usage is TRBV5-5 and J usage is TRBJ2-7; D might be TRBD1 (5 bases). The CDR3 runs 15 residues. The V end was cut by 1 base, the J end by 3 bases, with 14 bases between. Per germline, CDR1 SGHKS and CDR2 YYEKEE (reference sequence). In DNA form, the CDR3 reads TGTGCCAGCAGCTTGTTTTCGATAGGGGACTACGAGCAGTACTTC. Amino acids: CASSLFSIGDYEQYF.

This clonotype was detected ten times or more. The chain uses TRBV3-1 and TRBJ1-1; 10 bases fit TRBD1. With V trimmed by 4 bases and J by 4 bases, 6 bases remained unmatched. The CDR3 extends over 15 amino acids. Germline loops: CDR1 LGHDT, CDR2 YNNKEL (reference sequence). The CDR3 coding sequence is TGTGCCAGCAGCCTCGGGACAGGGGACGTCACTGAAGCTTTCTTT. It is translated as CASSLGTGDVTEAFF.

There are a few counts of this clonotype. Likely a read error: the CDR3 ends without its conserved phenylalanine or tryptophan. The J gene is TRBJ2-7, the V gene TRBV7-2; 7 bases line up with TRBD1. The CDR3 totals 14 residues. Trimming at V came to 5 bases and at J to 0 bases, leaving 4 bases not matched to a gene. The germline gives CDR1 SGHTA, CDR2 FQGNSA. CDR3: CASSNDRASYEQYL. The CDR3 DNA reads as TGTGCCAGCAGCAACGACAGGGCCTCCTACGAGCAGTACCTC.

This clonotype was observed at least ten times. V gene TRBV27 combines with J gene TRBJ1-2, with 8 bases lining up with TRBD1. The V segment lost 6 bases and the J segment 7 bases; nucleotides outside the gene matches: 16. The CDR3 extends over 16 amino acids. Germline lookup yields CDR1 MNHEY and CDR2 SMNVEV (reference sequence). CDR3 nucleotide sequence: TGTGCCAGCAGCCCGAGGGCAGGGGGCGATTGGCGTGGCTACACCTTC. Encoded protein: CASSPRAGGDWRGYTF.

This clonotype was counted between two and nine times. The gene calls are TRBV5-8 and TRBJ2-5, with D tentatively TRBD1 (5 bases). V lost 4 bases and J 2 bases, leaving 12 bases between the germline ends. The CDR3 sequence is 14 residues long. Germline assignment: CDR1 SGHTS and CDR2 YDEGEE. As DNA, the CDR3 is TGTGCCAGCAGCACCAGGACAAGTCAAGAGACCCAGTACTTC. This sequence encodes CASSTRTSQETQYF.

Regarding this clonotype: The junction shows a germline mismatch at one end, possibly a read error. The V call is TRBV7-2, the J call TRBJ2-5; D gene uncertain. Germline V gene lookup returns CDR1 SGHTA and CDR2 FQGNSA. The CDR3 spans 12 residues. CDR3 in amino acids: CASSLSSEAQYF. CDR3 DNA sequence: TGTGCCAGCAGCTTATCGTCAGAGGCCCAGTACTTC.

A note on this clonotype: A much larger clone is a single base away; this may be a read error. The chain is built from TRBV11-2 and TRBJ2-3; 9 nucleotides agree with TRBD2. The CDR3 covers 21 residues. Trimming at V came to 1 base and at J to 1 base, leaving 18 bases not matched to a gene. The germline CDR1 and CDR2 sequences are SGHAT and FQNNGV. The DNA of the CDR3 is TGTGCCAGCAGCTTAGGCCCGCTGAGGAGCGGGAGGAGTGGAGGCACAGATACGCAGTATTTT. The encoded protein is CASSLGPLRSGRSGGTDTQYF.

CDR3 region: CASSLTGLYTGELFF. CDR3 nucleotide sequence: TGTGCCAGCAGTTTAACGGGACTCTACACCGGGGAGCTGTTTTTT. The chain is built from TRBV28 and TRBJ2-2; maybe TRBD2 (6 bases). Trimming pared 2 bases from V and 3 bases from J, leaving 10 bases between. This CDR3 has 15 residues. The V gene's germline CDR1 is MDHEN and CDR2 SYDVKM. Complete variable domain (other parts from reference TRBV28 and TRBJ2-2): DVKVTQSSRYLVKRTGEKVFLECVQDMDHENMFWYRQDPGLGLRLIYFSYDVKMKEKGDIPEGYSVSREKKERFSLILESASTNQTSMYLCASSLTGLYTGELFFGEGSRLTVL.

The chain joins TRBV9 to TRBJ1-1, with D unresolved. Germline V gives CDR1 SGDLS, CDR2 YYNGEE. The V end lost 1 base, the J end lost 1 base, and 11 bases lay between the germline ends. This CDR3 spans 15 amino acids. The CDR3 sequence: CASSVTSTQNTEAFF. CDR3 nucleotide sequence: TGTGCCAGCAGCGTAACCTCCACCCAGAACACTGAAGCTTTCTTT.

This chain connects TRBV19 to TRBJ2-1; D is possibly TRBD1 (6 bases). The CDR3 runs 14 residues. V lost 5 bases, J lost 8 bases, and 16 bases lay in between. Germline-derived CDR1 and CDR2 are LNHDA and SQIVND (reference sequence). The CDR3: CASSPRARGDEQFF. CDR3 nucleotide sequence: TGTGCCAGTAGTCCTCGGGCCAGGGGCGATGAGCAGTTCTTC.

This clonotype was seen just once. A much larger clone lies a single base off, so this may be a read error. The chain links TRBV7-2 to TRBJ2-1; D is possibly TRBD2 (6 bases). Germline V gene sequence: CDR1 SGHTA, CDR2 FQGNSA. This CDR3 has 17 residues. The CDR3 nucleotides are TGCGCCAGCAGCCCGTCGGGACTCTCTAGCTCCTACAAGGAGCAGTTCTTC. Encoded protein: CASSPSGLSSSYKEQFF.

A few counts support this clonotype. This chain uses TRBV14 with TRBJ2-1; the D is unclear. Trimming left V 1 base short and J 4 bases short, with 11 bases between. Germline CDR1 and CDR2: SGHDN and FVKESK. The CDR3 is made up of 15 amino acids. The CDR3 sequence is CASSQGQASYNEQFF. In DNA, the CDR3 is TGTGCCAGCAGCCAAGGGCAGGCTAGTTACAATGAGCAGTTCTTC.

The chain has TRBV6-2 or TRBV6-3 and TRBJ1-1; D possibly corresponds to TRBD1 (5 bases). CDR1 is MNHEY and CDR2 is SVGEGT in the germline V gene. The V gene lost 6 bases and the J gene lost 10 bases, with 15 bases spanning the gap. This CDR3 is built from 12 residues. The CDR3 spells CASRRDGAAAFF. The DNA for the CDR3 is TGTGCCAGCAGGAGGGACGGGGCCGCAGCTTTCTTT.

This clonotype appeared many times. This chain links TRBV2 with TRBJ1-2, with D unclear. Looked up from germline, CDR1 is SNHLY and CDR2 is FYNNEI. The V gene lost 4 bases and the J gene lost 5 bases, with 2 bases spanning the gap. This CDR3 region has 10 residues. CDR3 in amino acids: CASSGYGYTF. The CDR3 DNA follows: TGTGCCAGCAGTGGATATGGCTACACCTTC.

Comment on this clonotype: A much more abundant neighbour one base away suggests this may be a read error. The J gene is TRBJ2-7, the V gene TRBV20-1; perhaps TRBD2 as D (5 bases). CDR3 length equals 16 residues. CDR1 is DFQATT and CDR2 is SNEGSKA in the germline V gene (reference sequence). The CDR3 loop reads CSARTFGRASSYEQCF. CDR3 sequence (DNA): TGCAGTGCTAGAACTTTTGGGCGGGCAAGCTCCTACGAGCAGTGCTTC.

The DNA of the CDR3 is TGCGCCAGCAGCTTGGCGGGGACGTATTACAATGAGCAGTTCTTC. Translating gives CASSLAGTYYNEQFF. The gene calls are TRBV5-1 and TRBJ2-1; TRBD1 or TRBD2 may be the D gene (5 bases each). The germline gives CDR1 SGHRS, CDR2 YFSETQ. The CDR3 sequence is 15 residues long. V lost 0 bases and J 4 bases, leaving 11 bases between the germline ends. The full variable domain, with the rest looked up from reference TRBV5-1 and TRBJ2-1, is KAGVTQTPRYLIKTRGQQVTLSCSPISGHRSVSWYQQTPGQGLQFLFEYFSETQRNKGNFPGRFSGRQFSNSRSEMNVSTLELGDSALYLCASSLAGTYYNEQFFGPGTRLTVL.

Here the CDR3 reads CASSYSRDSASYEQYF. CDR3 DNA: TGTGCCAGCAGTTACTCCCGGGACAGCGCTTCCTACGAGCAGTACTTC. This chain joins TRBV6-2 or TRBV6-3 and TRBJ2-7; 7 bases align to TRBD1. CDR3 length equals 16 residues. Trimming took 0 bases from V and 1 from J; bases not matched to a gene: 6. CDR1 MNHEY and CDR2 SVGEGT come from the germline V gene.

This chain joins TRBV5-1 and TRBJ2-1; 12 bases fit TRBD1. With V trimmed by 2 bases and J by 8 bases, 20 bases remained unmatched. In germline, CDR1 is SGHRS, CDR2 YFSETQ. CDR3 size: 20 residues. CDR3 nucleotide sequence: TGCGCCAGCAGCTTAGTTGCTCAGTTATCAGCTGGGACAGGGGGCCATGAGCAGTTCTTC. Encoded protein: CASSLVAQLSAGTGGHEQFF.

There are many counts of this clonotype. The chain combines TRBV3-1 with TRBJ2-7; D gene ambiguous. V shed 0 bases and J shed 6 bases, with 18 bases lying between them. Germline V gives CDR1 LGHDT, CDR2 YNNKEL (reference sequence). The CDR3 runs 16 residues. This CDR3 reads CASSQDGVGRLGEQYF. In DNA form, the CDR3 reads TGTGCCAGCAGCCAAGATGGCGTAGGAAGGCTGGGCGAGCAGTACTTC.

The chain uses TRBV9 and TRBJ2-1, with D uncertain. Between the trimmed V and J ends, which lost 0 bases and 8 bases, there was a span of 12 bases. CDR1 and CDR2 from the germline V gene are SGDLS and YYNGEE. This CDR3 spans 14 amino acids. This CDR3 reads CASSVVDLWDEQFF. As DNA, the CDR3 is TGTGCCAGCAGCGTAGTGGACCTCTGGGATGAGCAGTTCTTC. The variable domain in full, with the rest retrieved from reference TRBV9 and TRBJ2-1, is DSGVTQTPKHLITATGQRVTLRCSPRSGDLSVYWYQQSLDQGLQFLIQYYNGEERAKGNILERFSAQQFPDLHSELNLSSLELGDSALYFCASSVVDLWDEQFFGPGTRLTVL.